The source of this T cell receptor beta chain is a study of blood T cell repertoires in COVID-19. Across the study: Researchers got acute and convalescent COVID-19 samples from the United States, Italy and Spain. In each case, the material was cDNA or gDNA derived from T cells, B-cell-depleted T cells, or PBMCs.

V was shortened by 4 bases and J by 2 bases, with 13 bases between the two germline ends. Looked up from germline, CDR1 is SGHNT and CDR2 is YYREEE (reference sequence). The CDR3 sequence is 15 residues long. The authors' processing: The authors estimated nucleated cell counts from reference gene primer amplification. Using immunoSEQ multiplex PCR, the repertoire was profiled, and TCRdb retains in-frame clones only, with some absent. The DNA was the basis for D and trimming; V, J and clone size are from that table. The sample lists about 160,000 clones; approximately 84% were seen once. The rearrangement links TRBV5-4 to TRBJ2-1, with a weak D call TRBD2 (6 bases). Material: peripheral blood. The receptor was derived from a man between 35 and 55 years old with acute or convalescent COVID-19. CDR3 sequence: CASSTRLVTYNEQFF. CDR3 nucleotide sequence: TGTGCCAGCAGCACGCGACTAGTTACCTACAATGAGCAGTTCTTC.